This T cell receptor (beta chain) was sequenced for a study of identical twins. Whole-study results and caveats: In zero-insertion analyses, partial confounding could arise from invariant MAIT and iNKT cells. Insertions were reduced in abundant cord blood beta clonotypes but not in memory repertoires. The conclusions drew on cross-sectional statistical analysis instead of tracking the same donors.

In the case of this clonotype: What it recognizes is unknown.

This CDR3 has 13 residues. Trimming stripped 4 bases from V and 5 bases from J, with 10 bases between. Template switching (which added a universal primer site) was used, and cDNA carried unique molecular identifiers. TCRdb fed the 5' RACE reads into MiXCR, producing one record per CDR3 protein. Among approximately 680,000 distinct CDR3 sequences listed, under 8.5% were seen once. The same sample was also used in a study of yellow fever vaccine responses in identical twins.

The V call is TRBV12-3 or TRBV12-4, the J call TRBJ2-3; D gene uncertain. The material sequenced was PBMCs. The receptor's source is a woman younger than 30 in good health. The CDR3 reads CASSSPGLDTQYF. The DNA of the CDR3 is TGTGCCAGCAGTTCACCCGGTCTAGATACGCAGTATTTT.